This T cell receptor (beta chain) was captured by sequencing in a study of blood T cell repertoires in COVID-19 (dated by TCRdb to the early 2020s). Broadly, across the study: Samples covering the acute and convalescent phases of COVID-19 were provided by collaborators in the United States, Italy and Spain. A freely available public database, intended as a resource for researchers studying the immune response to SARS-CoV-2, is where the repertoires were released. Sample metadata almost always included a de-identified subject ID, COVID-19 status, age in years and sex. Samples came from the ongoing ImmuneRACE study (first 160 participants) plus 1,254 subjects from 6 global collaborators. The dataset comprised deeply sampled blood TCRbeta repertoires from subjects exposed to, actively infected with, or recovered from COVID-19. The material from the prospective study consisted of cDNA or gDNA derived from T cells, B-cell-depleted T cells, or PBMCs. HLA class I and class II types, where available, came from metadata supplied by the sample provider rather than from assay-based typing. The investigation overall reported the following: Clinical and demographic metadata were provided uncurated, with the amount varying by source and participant.

This clone was detected only once. Its target antigen remains unknown. Base qualities are not provided; no much larger clone lies one nucleotide away. This sample also contains other DNA sequences that code for the same CDR3. Enrolling through a virtual design, the prospective study's participants ranged in age from roughly 18 to 100 years and lived across 24 United States geographic areas. In the prospective study, cohorts were assigned on the basis of participant-reported clinical history obtained from a screening survey and a study questionnaire. ImmuneRACE Cohort 3 recovered participants were defined by two consecutive negative NP/OP PCR tests, healthcare professional clearance, or symptom resolution. Mobile phlebotomists in the prospective study collected whole blood, serum and a nasopharyngeal or oropharyngeal swab from every participant. Prospective study participants could optionally give additional blood draws and questionnaires over an approximately 2-month period. Blood samples from the prospective study were shipped frozen or at room temperature prior to DNA extraction.

The immunoSEQ Assay, a bias-controlled multiplex PCR, was used to amplify TCRbeta CDR3 regions from genomic DNA. The paper's data handling went like this. Within the assay, amplification of reference gene primers was used to estimate how many nucleated cells each sample contained. To quantify the absolute abundance of each unique TCRbeta CDR3 rearrangement, sequence reads were collapsed and filtered. For each sample, productive Simpson clonality was calculated as the square root of Simpson's diversity index over productive rearrangements. TCRdb obtained this table from immuneACCESS and retained in-frame rearrangements with V and J assigned. These tables miss some clones; where compared with another copy, unresolved V genes account for less than half of the shortfall, and the remainder is unexplained. V, J and clone size are those of that table, while D and trimming were read from the DNA. Across this sample there are some 350,000 clones, with roughly 86% seen only once. In total, the top ten clones hold approximately 5% of the sample.

CDR1 is given as SGHAT and CDR2 as FQNNGV, both from the germline V gene. Between the V and J ends, shortened by 3 bases and 2 bases respectively, the junction contains 7 bases. Inclusive of the bounding cysteine and phenylalanine, the CDR3 is 13 residues long. The sequence is cut down to CDR3 DNA, 39 bases in frame from base 1. What was sequenced was PBMCs or T cells enriched from blood (not recorded which). The sequence derives from a woman aged 30 to 39 who had recovered from COVID-19. The V gene is TRBV11-2 and the J gene is TRBJ1-2; the best D guess is TRBD1, with 5 bases matching. The nucleotide sequence reads TGTGCCAGCAGCTTGGGGCGGAACTATGGCTACACCTTC. It encodes CASSLGRNYGYTF.